The 25 T cell receptor beta chains presented below share a single source sample, sequenced in a study of T cell responses to AZD1222 COVID-19 vaccine. Generated by immunoSEQ multiplex PCR, the TCRdb table keeps only in-frame clones and is missing some. Of around 200,000 clones listed, around 90% are singletons. Sequenced here: peripheral blood, sampled on day 0 of AZD1222 vaccination. Receptors originate from an adult in good health.

This clone was seen just once. This chain connects TRBV12-5 to TRBJ1-1, with TRBD1 as a possible D gene (5 bases). CDR1 LGHNT and CDR2 FRNRAP come from the germline V gene. This CDR3 has 15 residues. Trimming shortened V by 3 bases and J by 2 bases, and 13 bases separated the two germline ends. The CDR3 sequence is CASGFWRGENTEAFF. The CDR3 bases are TGTGCTAGTGGTTTTTGGCGGGGGGAAAACACTGAAGCTTTCTTT. Complete variable domain (other parts from reference TRBV12-5 and TRBJ1-1): DARVTQTPRHKVTEMGQEVTMRCQPILGHNTVFWYRQTMMQGLELLAYFRNRAPLDDSGMPKDRFSAEMPDATLATLKIQPSEPRDSAVYFCASGFWRGENTEAFFGQGTRLTVV.

This clone occurred a few times. The chain employs TRBV6-5 and TRBJ2-3; possibly TRBD1 for D (5 bases). Germline CDR1 reads MNHEY; CDR2 reads SVGAGI. The V gene lost 6 bases and the J gene lost 4 bases, with 17 bases spanning the gap. This CDR3 contains 15 residues. The CDR3 coding sequence is TGTGCCAGCAGCAAGAAACAGGTTTTCGCAGATACGCAGTATTTT. Translated, it gives CASSKKQVFADTQYF.

The genes are TRBV5-4 and TRBJ2-1; D unclear. The CDR3 is 13 amino acids. Trimming left V 5 bases short and J 5 bases short, with 11 bases between. The germline gives CDR1 SGHNT, CDR2 YYREEE (reference sequence). CDR3 region: CASRIDANNEQFF. The CDR3 DNA follows: TGTGCCAGCAGAATTGACGCAAACAATGAGCAGTTCTTC.

V and J are TRBV13 and TRBJ1-4; D is possibly TRBD1 (6 bases). The germline V gene has CDR1 PRHDT and CDR2 FYEKMQ (reference sequence). Between the trimmed V and J ends, which lost 5 bases and 5 bases, there was a span of 12 bases. The CDR3 sequence is 14 residues long. CDR3 nucleotide sequence: TGTGCCAGCAGCAACCTGGGACAAAATGAAAAACTGTTTTTT. Translating it yields CASSNLGQNEKLFF.

The V and J genes are TRBV5-1 and TRBJ1-1; D unclear. CDR3 length: 15 amino acids. CDR1 is SGHRS and CDR2 is YFSETQ in the germline V gene. Trimming shortened V by 4 bases and J by 3 bases, and 16 bases separated the two germline ends. The CDR3 DNA is TGCGCCAGCAGCACGCTGGGCCCCGCTGACACTGAAGCTTTCTTT. It is translated as CASSTLGPADTEAFF.

This chain connects TRBV6-5 to TRBJ2-7, with 13 positions matching TRBD2. Per the germline V gene, CDR1 is MNHEY and CDR2 is SVGAGI. V dropped 11 bases and J dropped 8; count of bases not matched to a gene: 9. CDR3 size: 13 residues. CDR3 sequence (DNA): TGTGCCTCGAGTAGGACTAGCGGGGGCAAGCAGTACTTC. Translating it yields CASSRTSGGKQYF.

The CDR3 spells CASSILGATTDTQYF. The DNA of the CDR3 is TGTGCCAGTAGTATTTTGGGGGCGACCACAGATACGCAGTATTTT. This chain connects TRBV19 to TRBJ2-3, with TRBD1 as a possible D gene (6 bases). The CDR3 is 15 residues long. V lost 3 bases, J lost 2 bases, and 12 bases lay in between. Germline lookup yields CDR1 LNHDA and CDR2 SQIVND (reference sequence).

The rearrangement links TRBV5-1 to TRBJ2-5, with D possibly matching TRBD1 (5 bases). V gave up 0 bases and J gave up 1 base, with 13 bases separating them. CDR1 SGHRS and CDR2 YFSETQ come from the germline V gene. The CDR3 has 16 amino acids. The CDR3 nucleotides read TGCGCCAGCAGCTTGGGCCAGGGTGTTGGCCAAGAGACCCAGTACTTC. Its translation is CASSLGQGVGQETQYF.

The chain employs TRBV28 and TRBJ1-6, with D perhaps TRBD1 (6 bases). The CDR3 runs to 16 residues. Trimming removed 5 bases at V and 7 bases at J, with 18 bases between. Germline assignment: CDR1 MDHEN and CDR2 SYDVKM. The CDR3 reads CASSHTAGQLNSPLHF. CDR3 bases: TGTGCCAGCAGTCATACGGCTGGACAGCTCAATTCACCCCTCCACTTT. Full variable domain (outside the CDR3, taken from reference TRBV28 and TRBJ1-6): DVKVTQSSRYLVKRTGEKVFLECVQDMDHENMFWYRQDPGLGLRLIYFSYDVKMKEKGDIPEGYSVSREKKERFSLILESASTNQTSMYLCASSHTAGQLNSPLHFGNGTRLTVT.

The chain uses TRBV10-1 and TRBJ2-1; 7 bases match TRBD1. CDR3 length: 15 residues. V lost 5 bases, J lost 5 bases, and 9 bases stayed unmatched. CDR1 and CDR2 from the germline V gene are WNHNN and SYGVQD (reference sequence). Here the CDR3 DNA reads TGCGCCAGCAGTATGGGACAGCTACTTGACAATGAGCAGTTCTTC. Its protein is CASSMGQLLDNEQFF.

The chain joins TRBV2 to TRBJ2-7; D not certain. V dropped 2 bases and J dropped 0 bases, with 11 bases sitting between them. Germline CDR1 reads SNHLY; CDR2 reads FYNNEI. This CDR3 is built from 15 residues. The CDR3 loop reads CASSEYLQSSYEQYF. DNA of the CDR3: TGTGCCAGCAGTGAATATTTACAGAGCTCCTACGAGCAGTACTTC.

CDR3 region: CASSPRRGISSPLHF. The DNA for the CDR3 is TGTGCCAGCAGTCCCCGCAGGGGCATCAGTTCACCCCTCCACTTT. V is TRBV6-6 and J is TRBJ1-6, with D possibly matching TRBD1 (6 bases). Germline CDR1 is MNHNY and CDR2 is SVGAGI (reference sequence). V dropped 5 bases and J dropped 9 bases, with 17 bases sitting between them. The CDR3 consists of 15 residues.

This chain connects TRBV9 to TRBJ2-1; no clear D. This CDR3 is built from 16 residues. Germline lookup yields CDR1 SGDLS and CDR2 YYNGEE. V lost 3 bases to trimming and J lost 0 bases, with 13 bases between them. CDR3 sequence (DNA): TGTGCCAGCAGCGCGAGTCCTGACGGCTCCTACAATGAGCAGTTCTTC. This sequence encodes CASSASPDGSYNEQFF.

V gene TRBV4-2 combines with J gene TRBJ2-1; D might be TRBD2 (5 bases). CDR3 size: 16 residues. The germline gives CDR1 LGHNA, CDR2 YNFKEQ. V lost 1 base and J lost 6, with 16 bases in between. CDR3: CASSQAFPSEGNEQFF. The CDR3 DNA reads TGTGCCAGCAGCCAAGCGTTCCCTTCCGAGGGCAATGAGCAGTTCTTC.

CDR3 DNA sequence: TGCAGCGTTGGAAATTCCGGTGGGCAGCCCCAGCATTTT. This sequence encodes CSVGNSGGQPQHF. The rearrangement links TRBV29-1 to TRBJ1-5; D uncertain. The CDR3 has 13 amino acids. CDR1 is SQVTM and CDR2 is ANQGSEA in the germline V gene. V dropped 4 bases and J dropped 7 bases, with 14 bases sitting between them.

The V gene is TRBV9, the J gene TRBJ1-2; D not resolved. The CDR3 sequence is 13 residues long. CDR1 is SGDLS, CDR2 YYNGEE, per germline. V was clipped by 0 bases and J by 7 bases, with 10 bases between them. CDR3 DNA: TGTGCCAGCAGCGTAGGAACTATCGGTGGCTACACCTTC. Translating gives CASSVGTIGGYTF.

This clone has a handful of counts. The chain carries TRBV2 and TRBJ1-5, with D perhaps TRBD1 (5 bases). Germline loops: CDR1 SNHLY, CDR2 FYNNEI. This CDR3 region has 14 residues. V dropped 3 bases and J dropped 5 bases, with 11 bases sitting between them. The CDR3 here is CASSDGDRDQPQHF. The CDR3 region has the DNA TGTGCCAGCAGTGATGGGGACCGTGATCAGCCCCAGCATTTT.

The V and J genes are TRBV4-2 and TRBJ1-2, with D tentatively TRBD1 (5 bases). Deletions cut 3 bases from V and 3 bases from J, with 14 bases between. Germline V gene lookup returns CDR1 LGHNA and CDR2 YNFKEQ. This CDR3 contains 15 residues. In nucleotides, the CDR3 is TGTGCCAGCAGCCATAAACCCGGGACGGACTATGGCTACACCTTC. This encodes CASSHKPGTDYGYTF.

The CDR3 protein is CASSYIGTGQKETQYF. DNA of the CDR3: TGTGCCAGCTCATACATCGGGACAGGACAGAAAGAGACCCAGTACTTC. V and J are TRBV18 and TRBJ2-5; TRBD1 matches 8 bases. CDR1 KGHSH and CDR2 LQKENI come from the germline V gene. There are 16 residues in the CDR3. V shed 5 bases and J 3 bases; nucleotides not matched to a gene: 11. Combining the CDR3 with reference TRBV18 and TRBJ2-5 gives the whole variable domain NAGVMQNPRHLVRRRGQEARLRCSPMKGHSHVYWYRQLPEEGLKFMVYLQKENIIDESGMPKERFSAEFPKEGPSILRIQQVVRGDSAAYFCASSYIGTGQKETQYFGPGTRLLVL.

This rearrangement joins TRBV30 to TRBJ2-1; unclear D gene. The germline V gene has CDR1 GTSNPN and CDR2 SVGIG (reference sequence). This CDR3 region has 12 residues. The V gene lost 2 bases and the J gene lost 11 bases, with 13 bases spanning the gap. The CDR3 loop reads CAWSPRGRQQFF. The CDR3 nucleotides read TGTGCCTGGAGTCCACGTGGTCGGCAGCAGTTCTTC.

The chain has TRBV19 and TRBJ2-3, with 8 bases lining up with TRBD1. Trimming removed 5 bases from V and 6 bases from J; junction bases left unmatched: 7. The V gene's germline CDR1 is LNHDA and CDR2 SQIVND (reference sequence). The CDR3 runs 14 residues. The CDR3 region has the DNA TGTGCCAGTAGTCTGGGGACAGGTTTGGATACGCAGTATTTT. This encodes CASSLGTGLDTQYF.

This chain joins TRBV9 and TRBJ1-2; 7 nucleotides match TRBD1. V was pared by 3 bases and J by 4 bases, with 3 bases of the junction left unmatched. The CDR3 is 13 amino acids. Germline V gene data show CDR1 as SGDLS and CDR2 as YYNGEE. The CDR3 DNA follows: TGTGCCAGCAGCGGTCGGGACAGCTATGGCTACACCTTC. Translated: CASSGRDSYGYTF.

The rearrangement joins TRBV27 to TRBJ1-2; D remains ambiguous. The V end lost 0 bases, the J end lost 1 base, and 15 bases lay between the germline ends. The V gene's germline CDR1 is MNHEY and CDR2 SMNVEV (reference sequence). There are 17 residues in the CDR3. CDR3 in DNA: TGTGCCAGCAGTTTATCCGCTCGAGGAGCGTTTAACTATGGCTACACCTTC. Amino acids: CASSLSARGAFNYGYTF.

This rearrangement joins TRBV20-1 to TRBJ2-7; D ambiguous. Per germline, CDR1 DFQATT and CDR2 SNEGSKA (reference sequence). Trimming shortened V by 3 bases and J by 2 bases, and 8 bases separated the two germline ends. CDR3 length: 12 amino acids. CDR3 DNA: TGCAGTGCTAGTCCCCAACCCTACGAGCAGTACTTC. Its translation: CSASPQPYEQYF.

The chain uses TRBV18 and TRBJ1-2, with D possibly being TRBD1 (5 bases). This CDR3 is built from 13 residues. V was cut by 0 bases and J by 5 bases, with 7 bases left in between. Germline V gene data show CDR1 as KGHSH and CDR2 as LQKENI. Here the CDR3 DNA reads TGTGCCAGCTCACCACCAGGGACGTATGGCTACACCTTC. Translated, it gives CASSPPGTYGYTF.